One and the same sample provided the 23 T cell receptor beta chains below, sequenced in a study of T cell responses to AZD1222 COVID-19 vaccine. Clones were sequenced by immunoSEQ multiplex PCR, and TCRdb holds only the in-frame ones, with some missing. The repertoire holds roughly 180,000 clones, with around 90% as singletons. The source was peripheral blood, collected on day 0 of AZD1222 vaccination. These receptors were taken from an adult in good health.

This clone is deemed medium-sized. The CDR3 sequence is CASSDTETDTQYF. The DNA of the CDR3 is TGTGCCAGCAGTGACACAGAGACAGATACGCAGTATTTT. The genes are TRBV6-4 and TRBJ2-3; D gene ambiguous. Germline V lookup: CDR1 MRHNA, CDR2 SNTAGT. V gave up 2 bases and J gave up 3 bases, with 6 bases separating them. This CDR3 is 13 amino acids long.

This chain uses TRBV29-1 with TRBJ2-1; D gene ambiguous. CDR3 length: 14 amino acids. From germline, CDR1 is SQVTM and CDR2 ANQGSEA. The V end lost 1 base, the J end lost 3 bases, and 10 bases lay between the germline ends. The CDR3 loop reads CSVEVLRIYNEQFF. CDR3 bases: TGCAGCGTTGAAGTTCTCCGGATCTACAATGAGCAGTTCTTC.

With respect to this clone: The identical CDR3 is also encoded by other nucleotide sequences in the sample. The chain combines TRBV3-1 (or the pseudogene TRBV3-2) with TRBJ2-5; no reliable D call. Per germline, CDR1 LGHDT and CDR2 YNNKEL (reference sequence). The germline V and J ends were trimmed by 8 bases and 1 base, with 5 bases remaining between them. The CDR3 is 11 amino acids. The DNA of the CDR3 is TGTGCCAGCCGGATCCAAGAGACCCAGTACTTC. This sequence encodes CASRIQETQYF.

The V gene is TRBV16, the J gene TRBJ1-5; D gene ambiguous. Gene TRBJ2-3 matches the end of the DNA better, so the J call may be wrong. The CDR3 is 13 amino acids. Germline V gene lookup returns CDR1 KGHSY and CDR2 FQNENV. The DNA for the CDR3 is TGTGCCAGCAGCCTCTCTCTAAATCAGCCCCAGTATTTT. Translation: CASSLSLNQPQYF.

This chain joins TRBV7-6 and TRBJ2-2; the D gene could be TRBD1 or TRBD2 (7 bases each). Germline V gene lookup returns CDR1 SGHVS and CDR2 FNYEAQ. The CDR3 length is 15 residues. The ends were cut back, 5 bases at V and 7 bases at J, with 17 bases in the middle. CDR3 in amino acids: CASSQVSGTVGELFF. The CDR3 DNA follows: TGTGCCAGCAGCCAAGTCAGCGGGACAGTCGGGGAGCTGTTTTTT.

In its sample, this clone was seen once. The chain has TRBV7-9 and TRBJ1-6; TRBD1 matches at 11 bases. This CDR3 has 19 residues. With 5 bases clipped from V and 7 bases from J, the junction kept 16 bases outside the gene matches. Germline-derived CDR1 and CDR2 are SEHNR and FQNEAQ (reference sequence). CDR3 sequence: CASSPEVFRTGGVNSPLHF. CDR3 DNA: TGTGCCAGCAGCCCCGAAGTTTTCCGGACAGGGGGCGTCAATTCACCCCTCCACTTT.

V usage is TRBV5-4 and J usage is TRBJ2-7; 9 bases line up with TRBD1. The CDR3 sequence is 15 residues long. The junction had 9 bases not matched to a gene; V was cut back by 5 bases and J by 3 bases. Germline loops: CDR1 SGHNT, CDR2 YYREEE (reference sequence). The CDR3 loop is CASRSQGAGIYEQYF. The CDR3 nucleotides read TGTGCCAGCAGATCACAGGGGGCTGGTATCTACGAGCAGTACTTC.

The V and J genes are TRBV19 and TRBJ2-5, with D perhaps matching TRBD1 (6 bases). V lost 5 bases, J lost 1 base, and 11 bases lay in between. The germline V gene encodes CDR1 LNHDA and CDR2 SQIVND (reference sequence). The CDR3 runs 14 residues. CDR3 coding DNA: TGTGCCAGTAGTCTCGCAGGGGTCCAAGAGACCCAGTACTTC. Translation gives CASSLAGVQETQYF. Together with reference TRBV19 and TRBJ2-5, the CDR3 gives the full variable domain: DGGITQSPKYLFRKEGQNVTLSCEQNLNHDAMYWYRQDPGQGLRLIYYSQIVNDFQKGDIAEGYSVSREKKESFPLTVTSAQKNPTAFYLCASSLAGVQETQYFGPGTRLLVL.

This chain uses TRBV4-3 with TRBJ2-2; D is possibly TRBD2 (6 bases). V shed 0 bases and J shed 6 bases, with 14 bases lying between them. Germline V CDR1 and CDR2: LGHNA, YSLEER. The length of the CDR3 is 16 residues. In DNA, the CDR3 is TGCGCCAGCAGCCAAGATTCCCGGGGGAGAGCCGGGGAGCTGTTTTTT. Translating it yields CASSQDSRGRAGELFF.

The chain is built from TRBV3-1 (or the pseudogene TRBV3-2) and TRBJ2-7; TRBD1 aligns across 7 bases. Germline V gene data show CDR1 as LGHDT and CDR2 as YNNKEL (reference sequence). The CDR3 extends over 15 amino acids. J lost 9 bases, V lost 1 base, and 12 bases had no gene match. CDR3 sequence: CASSQAIGDRTLQYF. The DNA of the CDR3 is TGTGCCAGCAGCCAAGCCATAGGGGACAGAACACTGCAGTACTTC.

The chain has TRBV15 and TRBJ1-1; D is unresolved. Germline CDR1 is LNHNV and CDR2 is YYDKDF (reference sequence). Trimming cost V 0 bases and J 2 bases, with 10 bases left between them. The CDR3 is 15 residues long. Here the CDR3 reads CATSRDLGGNTEAFF. In nucleotides, the CDR3 is TGTGCCACCAGCAGAGATCTCGGCGGAAACACTGAAGCTTTCTTT.

The gene calls are TRBV7-2 and TRBJ2-3; D remains ambiguous. The V gene lost 4 bases and the J gene lost 4 bases, with 3 bases spanning the gap. CDR3 size: 11 residues. Germline loops: CDR1 SGHTA, CDR2 FQGNSA. The CDR3 nucleotides are TGTGCCAGCAGCTCCGCAGATACGCAGTATTTT. It codes for CASSSADTQYF.

This chain joins TRBV6-2 or TRBV6-3 and TRBJ2-1; no clear D gene. V was pared by 0 bases and J by 6 bases, with 15 bases between. The germline gives CDR1 MNHEY, CDR2 SVGEGT. The CDR3 contains 16 residues. CDR3 residues: CASSYSRSGYGNEQFF. The DNA for the CDR3 is TGTGCCAGCAGTTACTCGAGATCGGGCTACGGCAATGAGCAGTTCTTC.

J is TRBJ2-7 and V is TRBV4-3; the D gene is possibly TRBD2 (5 bases). The CDR3 covers 17 residues. Trimming shortened V by 2 bases and J by 0 bases, and 17 bases separated the two germline ends. Germline-derived CDR1 and CDR2 are LGHNA and YSLEER. The CDR3 nucleotides are TGCGCCAGCAGCCAACGGTTGGCGGGCCTTAACTCCTACGAGCAGTACTTC. Residues: CASSQRLAGLNSYEQYF.

On this clone itself: The junction departs from the called germline gene at one end, perhaps through a read error. The V call is TRBV7-7, the J call TRBJ2-3, with a weak D call TRBD2 (5 bases). The CDR3 covers 14 residues. Germline V CDR1 and CDR2: SSHAT, FNYEAQ (reference sequence). CDR3 in DNA: TGTGCTAGCAATCCACTAGGGAGCACAGATACGCAGTATTTT. Its protein is CASNPLGSTDTQYF. Based on the CDR3 plus reference TRBV7-7 and TRBJ2-3, the full variable domain is GAGVSQSPRYKVTKRGQDVTLRCDPISSHATLYWYQQALGQGPEFLTYFNYEAQPDKSGLPSDRFSAERPEGSISTLTIQRTEQRDSAMYRCASNPLGSTDTQYFGPGTRLTVL.

The V gene is TRBV5-5, the J gene TRBJ2-5; no clear D. The length of the CDR3 is 13 residues. With 6 bases removed from V and 2 bases from J, the gap between germline ends came to 11 bases. Germline-derived CDR1 and CDR2 are SGHKS and YYEKEE (reference sequence). The CDR3, as DNA: TGTGCCAGCACCTCCGGCATACAAGAGACCCAGTACTTC. Translated: CASTSGIQETQYF.

This chain connects TRBV7-9 to TRBJ2-1; 9 bases are a match to TRBD2. With V trimmed by 6 bases and J by 7 bases, 7 bases remained unmatched. Germline V gene lookup returns CDR1 SEHNR and CDR2 FQNEAQ (reference sequence). The CDR3 has 14 residues. The CDR3 here is CASRFKTSGNEQFF. The CDR3, as DNA: TGTGCCAGCAGGTTTAAGACTAGCGGAAATGAGCAGTTCTTC.

V and J are TRBV24-1 and TRBJ1-2; D might be TRBD1 (5 bases). The germline V gene encodes CDR1 KGHDR and CDR2 SFDVKD. This CDR3 spans 15 amino acids. V shed 4 bases and J shed 2 bases, with 13 bases lying between them. The DNA for the CDR3 is TGTGCCACCAGTGAATCGGGACGGATAAACTATGGCTACACCTTC. The encoded protein is CATSESGRINYGYTF.

This clone was detected a few times. The chain carries TRBV11-3 and TRBJ1-1; no clear D. The ends were cut back, 1 base at V and 4 bases at J, with 1 base in the middle. The CDR3 is 11 amino acids. Germline CDR1 is SGHNT and CDR2 is YENEEA. The CDR3 spells CASSLGTEAFF. CDR3 sequence (DNA): TGTGCCAGCAGCTTAGGCACTGAAGCTTTCTTT.

This rearrangement joins TRBV6-5 to TRBJ2-1; 7 positions match TRBD1. Germline values: CDR1 MNHEY, CDR2 SVGAGI. V gave up 5 bases and J gave up 9 bases; unmatched junction bases: 7. CDR3 length: 13 amino acids. In DNA form, the CDR3 reads TGTGCCAGCAGTCTATTACAGGGGTCTGAGCAGTTCTTC. This translates into CASSLLQGSEQFF.

The sample holds one count of this clone. The rearrangement links TRBV11-2 to TRBJ1-2; tentatively, D is TRBD1 (5 bases). Germline V CDR1 and CDR2: SGHAT, FQNNGV. The CDR3 contains 17 residues. The V end lost 4 bases, the J end lost 0 bases, and 18 bases lay between the germline ends. This CDR3 is CASSSLSRQPANYGYTF. In nucleotides, the CDR3 is TGTGCCAGCAGCTCCTTATCCAGACAGCCCGCTAACTATGGCTACACCTTC.

This chain connects TRBV3-1 (or the pseudogene TRBV3-2) to TRBJ2-7; D remains unclear. The CDR3 totals 15 residues. CDR1 and CDR2 (germline): LGHDT, YNNKEL (reference sequence). Trimming took off 4 bases at V and 1 base at J, with 14 bases between the two ends. CDR3 region: CASSPRDKPSYEQYF. The CDR3 nucleotides are TGTGCCAGCAGCCCTCGAGACAAGCCTTCCTACGAGCAGTACTTC.

The chain is built from TRBV19 and TRBJ2-1, with 10 positions matching TRBD2. CDR3 length: 13 amino acids. V shed 10 bases, J shed 9 bases, and the junction held 9 bases outside the gene matches. Germline CDR1 and CDR2: LNHDA and SQIVND (reference sequence). The CDR3 coding sequence is TGTGCCACCTCAGCGGGGGGGGAAGGTGAGCAGTTCTTC. This encodes CATSAGGEGEQFF. Complete variable domain (other parts from reference TRBV19 and TRBJ2-1): DGGITQSPKYLFRKEGQNVTLSCEQNLNHDAMYWYRQDPGQGLRLIYYSQIVNDFQKGDIAEGYSVSREKKESFPLTVTSAQKNPTAFYLCATSAGGEGEQFFGPGTRLTVL.